This TCR beta chain was sequenced for a study of control samples from healthy donors and cancer patients. Trimming stripped 2 bases from V and 3 bases from J, with 20 bases between. The CDR3 is made up of 18 amino acids. Looked up from germline, CDR1 is MDHEN and CDR2 is SYDVKM. This table comes from immunoSEQ multiplex PCR, and its TCRdb copy is limited to in-frame clones, with some not included. The table records some 200,000 clones, 91% of them present only once. This clone was seen a single time. The rearrangement links TRBV28 to TRBJ1-5, with D perhaps matching TRBD1 (5 bases). Sequencing was carried out using blood. The source of this sequence is a woman aged 25 to 39 in good health. The DNA for the CDR3 is TGTGCCAGCAGTTTAAGAACATTAAGGGGCCCGTTCAATCAGCCCCAGCATTTT. Amino acid sequence: CASSLRTLRGPFNQPQHF.